This T cell receptor (beta chain) was identified during a study of blood T cell repertoires in COVID-19. Study background: Sources were T cells, B-cell-depleted T cells, or PBMCs; the material itself was cDNA or gDNA.

Those enrolled, adults aged roughly 18 to 95 years, came from 25 or so US areas. Generated by immunoSEQ multiplex PCR, the TCRdb table keeps only in-frame clones and is missing some. The data show under 250,000 clones, 80% to 90% seen once. CDR3 length: 15 amino acids. The ends lost 8 bases at V and 0 bases at J; junction bases unmatched: 9. Looked up from germline, CDR1 is MGHDK and CDR2 is SYGVNS. What was sequenced was PBMCs or T cells enriched from blood (not recorded which). The V and J genes are TRBV25-1 and TRBJ1-2; 7 bases map to TRBD1. This TCR was recovered from a middle-aged woman who had been exposed to COVID-19. The CDR3 sequence: CASFYSGTANYGYTF. In nucleotides, the CDR3 is TGTGCCAGCTTCTACTCCGGGACAGCTAACTATGGCTACACCTTC.